The following is a T cell receptor (beta chain) sequence with its context. Its cognate antigen is unknown. The CDR3 spans 17 residues. V shed 3 bases, J shed 6 bases, and the junction held 11 bases outside the gene matches. Germline V gene lookup returns CDR1 SGHNT and CDR2 YYREEE (reference sequence). This sample is part of a study of cytomegalovirus exposure and HLA in healthy donors. Study-level points and caveats: About 87% or about 30% of the time was how often most TCR beta V segments were productive, according to an earlier analysis. For most TCR sequences rarity was the rule, although some public TCRs occurred in many donors.

Primers: 60 Vbeta forward and 13 Jbeta reverse. Sequenced by immunoSEQ multiplex PCR; TCRdb stores in-frame clones only, minus some. The table includes about 170,000 clones, approximately 82% detected once. Specimen: PBMCs. The chain links TRBV5-4 to TRBJ2-3; 12 bases are a match to TRBD2. This sequence originates from a male donor in good health and CMV-seronegative. The CDR3 nucleotides read TGTGCCAGCAGCTCCACTAGCGGGGGGCCTCAGATGGATACGCAGTATTTT. Translating gives CASSSTSGGPQMDTQYF.